These T cell receptor beta chains were read from a single sample in a study of blood T cell repertoires in COVID-19. Produced via immunoSEQ multiplex PCR; TCRdb's table is partial and in-frame only. Among 110,000 or so clones listed, around four fifths were seen once. The material sequenced was peripheral blood. The receptors derive from a woman aged 55-69 years with acute or convalescent COVID-19. The conserved cysteine and the conserved F or W are not part of the CDR3 here. Fields, in order: J gene, V gene, clone size, CDR3 protein. Expanded clones get a size class; other rows say once, few or many, or leave the size out.

J gene: TRBJ2-7
V gene: TRBV27
clone size: NA
CDR3 protein: ASSATPAGGPREQY

J gene: TRBJ1-1
V gene: TRBV25-1
clone size: NA
CDR3 protein: ASSGGGRKAF

J gene: TRBJ1-2
V gene: TRBV6-5
clone size: NA
CDR3 protein: ASSRRRQTNYGYT

J gene: TRBJ1-1
V gene: TRBV28
clone size: NA
CDR3 protein: ASSLGQGNTEAF

J gene: TRBJ1-5
V gene: TRBV19
clone size: NA
CDR3 protein: ASKGAAQPQH

J gene: TRBJ1-2
V gene: TRBV27
clone size: NA
CDR3 protein: ASSWGPEGGYT

J gene: TRBJ2-5
V gene: TRBV5-5
clone size: NA
CDR3 protein: ASSLQLSGETQY

J gene: TRBJ1-1
V gene: TRBV19
clone size: NA
CDR3 protein: ASSPGQGDTEAF

J gene: TRBJ1-1
V gene: TRBV12-3/TRBV12-4
clone size: NA
CDR3 protein: ASSPRLNTEAF

J gene: TRBJ1-1
V gene: TRBV29-1
clone size: few
CDR3 protein: SVVVGQANTEAF

J gene: TRBJ2-7
V gene: TRBV3-1/TRBV3-2
clone size: NA
CDR3 protein: ASSQRGLAPGNEQY

J gene: TRBJ1-1
V gene: TRBV18
clone size: once
CDR3 protein: ASGGGVRDTEAF

J gene: TRBJ1-1
V gene: TRBV27
clone size: NA
CDR3 protein: ASSLDRAGTEAF

J gene: TRBJ2-3
V gene: TRBV5-1
clone size: NA
CDR3 protein: ASSSLASGTDTQY

J gene: TRBJ1-1
V gene: TRBV6-5
clone size: NA
CDR3 protein: ASRGQGASTEAF

J gene: TRBJ1-2
V gene: TRBV29-1
clone size: NA
CDR3 protein: SVEDNGYT

J gene: TRBJ2-2
V gene: TRBV6-6
clone size: NA
CDR3 protein: ASSYPGGATGELF

J gene: TRBJ1-4
V gene: TRBV23-1
clone size: NA
CDR3 protein: ASSQVRVGEKLF

J gene: TRBJ1-1
V gene: TRBV30
clone size: NA
CDR3 protein: AWHGNSKIRSEAF

J gene: TRBJ1-5
V gene: TRBV28
clone size: NA
CDR3 protein: ASSPTGASNQPQH

J gene: TRBJ1-1
V gene: TRBV10-3
clone size: once
CDR3 protein: AISNRENTEAF

J gene: TRBJ2-2
V gene: TRBV6-2/TRBV6-3
clone size: NA
CDR3 protein: ASSYFTGTGTTGELF

J gene: TRBJ2-7
V gene: TRBV4-3
clone size: NA
CDR3 protein: ASSPWSGREQY

J gene: TRBJ1-2
V gene: TRBV2
clone size: NA
CDR3 protein: ARADRTFYGYT

J gene: TRBJ2-7
V gene: TRBV4-1
clone size: NA
CDR3 protein: ASSQDTSARSYEQY

J gene: TRBJ1-1
V gene: TRBV11-1
clone size: NA
CDR3 protein: ASSLAPETEAF

J gene: TRBJ1-2
V gene: TRBV19
clone size: NA
CDR3 protein: ASSMGTGVNYGYT

J gene: TRBJ1-2
V gene: TRBV2
clone size: few
CDR3 protein: ASSTFRQVGYT

J gene: TRBJ2-2
V gene: TRBV18
clone size: NA
CDR3 protein: ASSPGTGDTGELF

J gene: TRBJ1-1
V gene: TRBV10-3
clone size: NA
CDR3 protein: AISPDSLNTEAF

J gene: TRBJ1-6
V gene: TRBV28
clone size: NA
CDR3 protein: ASSLTDRVGSPLH

J gene: TRBJ1-1
V gene: TRBV7-6
clone size: NA
CDR3 protein: ASSLEQGSNTEAF

J gene: TRBJ1-3
V gene: TRBV6-5
clone size: NA
CDR3 protein: ASSYSTQGAGNTIY

J gene: TRBJ1-2
V gene: TRBV6-5
clone size: NA
CDR3 protein: ASSWSEIYGYT

J gene: TRBJ1-1
V gene: TRBV28
clone size: NA
CDR3 protein: ASSLRVNTEAF

J gene: TRBJ2-1
V gene: TRBV10-3
clone size: once
CDR3 protein: AITGGSGGNNEQF

J gene: TRBJ1-2
V gene: TRBV28
clone size: NA
CDR3 protein: ASRGGGFGYT

J gene: TRBJ1-3
V gene: TRBV12-3/TRBV12-4
clone size: NA
CDR3 protein: AGSGGGNTIY

J gene: TRBJ2-1
V gene: TRBV28
clone size: NA
CDR3 protein: ASSLEGGRWF

J gene: TRBJ2-3
V gene: TRBV19
clone size: NA
CDR3 protein: ASSYGGRGVTQY

J gene: TRBJ2-7
V gene: TRBV5-1
clone size: NA
CDR3 protein: ASSPEPSARSYEQY

J gene: TRBJ1-2
V gene: TRBV30
clone size: NA
CDR3 protein: AWSAEYGYT

J gene: TRBJ1-2
V gene: TRBV19
clone size: NA
CDR3 protein: ASTGGIYGYT

J gene: TRBJ2-6
V gene: TRBV12-3/TRBV12-4
clone size: NA
CDR3 protein: ASDSSGANVLT

J gene: TRBJ1-6
V gene: TRBV7-9
clone size: NA
CDR3 protein: ASSLGLVVGSPLH

J gene: TRBJ2-5
V gene: TRBV4-3
clone size: NA
CDR3 protein: ASSPLGGETQY

J gene: TRBJ2-5
V gene: TRBV3-1/TRBV3-2
clone size: NA
CDR3 protein: ASSQGTDEQETQY

J gene: TRBJ1-6
V gene: TRBV5-4
clone size: once
CDR3 protein: ASSSDRGPSHSPLH

J gene: TRBJ2-1
V gene: TRBV5-1
clone size: once
CDR3 protein: ASSHEAGRNNEQF

J gene: TRBJ2-3
V gene: TRBV5-5
clone size: few
CDR3 protein: ASSPQSSGRRTDTQY

J gene: TRBJ1-4
V gene: TRBV6-6
clone size: NA
CDR3 protein: ASSLLATNEKLF

J gene: TRBJ1-5
V gene: TRBV7-9
clone size: once
CDR3 protein: ASSLGQGQPQH

J gene: TRBJ1-1
V gene: TRBV10-3
clone size: NA
CDR3 protein: AISVDRDEEKAF

J gene: TRBJ2-3
V gene: TRBV3-1/TRBV3-2
clone size: NA
CDR3 protein: ASSQELTSGTDTQY

J gene: TRBJ1-1
V gene: TRBV2
clone size: few
CDR3 protein: ASSPTARAF

J gene: TRBJ2-2
V gene: TRBV6-5
clone size: NA
CDR3 protein: ASSPSRGRTGELF

J gene: TRBJ2-5
V gene: TRBV18
clone size: NA
CDR3 protein: ASSPAEWGLAGETQY